This is a list of T cell receptor beta chains from one sample in a study of vaccination and CD4 T cells after COVID-19. Their recognized antigens are unknown. TCRdb re-called the PCR reads through MiXCR, storing one row per CDR3 protein. The data show some 26,000 distinct CDR3 sequences, with around two fifths seen just once and approximately 5.1% held by the top ten. Sequenced here: CD4+ T cells from blood, cultured in vitro, sampled about 7 months after SARS-CoV-2 vaccination. The origin of the receptors is a human donor who had recovered from COVID-19. The CDR3 runs from the conserved cysteine through the conserved F or W. D genes are given only for firm matches. Expanded clones are given a class, and other clones once, few, many or no size at all.

>TRBV20-1|TRBJ2-7|TRBD1|.
CSASSLDRGAYEQYF
TGCAGTGCTAGTTCTTTGGACAGGGGAGCCTACGAGCAGTACTTC
>TRBV6-2/TRBV6-3|TRBJ1-5|TRBD1|.
CASSQLSSGTGEGNQPQHF
TGTGCCAGCAGCCAACTCTCTTCCGGGACAGGGGAGGGCAATCAGCCCCAGCATTTT
>TRBV20-1|TRBJ2-7|.|.
CSARPRVRGSSYEQYF
TGCAGTGCTAGGCCCCGGGTCCGGGGGAGCTCCTACGAGCAGTACTTC
>TRBV5-4|TRBJ2-5|.|.
CASSFSSAIETQYF
TGTGCCAGCAGCTTCTCTAGCGCGATAGAGACCCAGTACTTC
>TRBV28|TRBJ2-7|TRBD1|.
CASSSRGKPPYEQYF
TGTGCCAGCAGCTCCAGGGGGAAACCTCCCTACGAGCAGTACTTC
>TRBV7-2|TRBJ2-7|.|few
CASSPLLKQYF
TGTGCCAGCAGCCCTCTCCTGAAGCAGTACTTC
>TRBV21-1|TRBJ2-1|.|few
CASSKPGLADDEQFF
TGTGCCAGCAGCAAACCCGGACTAGCGGATGATGAGCAGTTCTTC
>TRBV20-1|TRBJ2-7|.|.
CSARVSATYEQYF
TGCAGTGCTAGAGTTAGCGCAACCTACGAGCAGTACTTC
>TRBV20-1|TRBJ2-1|TRBD2|few
CSARDAREVNEQFF
TGCAGTGCTAGAGATGCGCGGGAGGTAAATGAGCAGTTCTTC
>TRBV6-1|TRBJ2-7|.|.
CASSDYEQYF
TGTGCCAGCAGTGATTACGAGCAGTACTTC
>TRBV6-1|TRBJ2-3|.|.
CASSNQGDTQYF
TGTGCCAGCAGTAACCAGGGGGATACGCAGTATTTT
>TRBV28|TRBJ2-7|TRBD1|.
CATGQGSYEQYF
TGTGCTACCGGACAGGGCTCCTACGAGCAGTACTTC
>TRBV15|TRBJ1-1|.|.
CATSRAREGLTEAFF
TGTGCCACCAGCAGAGCTAGAGAGGGGCTGACTGAAGCTTTCTTT
>TRBV19|TRBJ1-5|.|.
CASSIATGGNQPQHF
TGTGCCAGTAGTATAGCGACAGGCGGCAATCAGCCCCAGCATTTT
>TRBV6-5|TRBJ2-5|.|few
CASSYQGSGETQYF
TGTGCCAGCAGTTACCAAGGAAGCGGAGAGACCCAGTACTTC
>TRBV19|TRBJ2-1|.|.
CASSKARGYNEQFF
TGTGCCAGTAGTAAGGCCAGGGGCTACAATGAGCAGTTCTTC
>TRBV7-9|TRBJ2-7|TRBD2|.
CASTLSGRLSYEQYF
TGTGCCAGCACCCTTAGCGGGAGATTATCCTACGAGCAGTACTTC
>TRBV20-1|TRBJ2-1|.|.
CSAQYNEQFF
TGCAGTGCTCAATACAATGAGCAGTTCTTC
>TRBV6-1|TRBJ2-7|.|few
CASSEFPLTTRYEQYF
TGTGCCAGCAGTGAATTCCCCCTCACGACTAGATACGAGCAGTACTTC
>TRBV20-1|TRBJ1-2|.|few
CSPRGQGAARTYGYTF
TGCAGTCCAAGAGGTCAGGGCGCCGCGAGGACCTATGGCTACACCTTC
>TRBV4-1|TRBJ2-1|TRBD2|.
CASSPSGLYEQFF
TGCGCCAGCAGCCCTAGCGGGCTTTATGAGCAGTTCTTC
>TRBV6-1|TRBJ1-5|.|.
CASNLDILSNQPQHF
TGTGCCAGCAACCTAGACATATTAAGCAATCAGCCCCAGCATTTT
>TRBV20-1|TRBJ2-3|TRBD2|few
CSASGRNTQYF
TGCAGTGCAAGCGGGAGGAATACGCAGTATTTT
>TRBV7-2|TRBJ2-2|.|.
CASSKYLNTGELFF
TGTGCCAGCAGCAAATACCTCAACACCGGGGAGCTGTTTTTT
>TRBV7-9|TRBJ2-7|TRBD2|few
CASSLALAGVSYEQYF
TGTGCCAGCAGCTTAGCGCTGGCGGGAGTGTCCTACGAGCAGTACTTC
>TRBV2|TRBJ1-1|.|.
CASISHNTNTEAFF
TGTGCCAGCATATCACATAACACTAACACTGAAGCTTTCTTT
>TRBV28|TRBJ2-3|TRBD2|.
CASSSSGTRTDTQYF
TGTGCCAGCAGTTCTAGCGGGACTCGCACAGATACGCAGTATTTT
>TRBV20-1|TRBJ1-2|TRBD1|few
CSAKDRGRYGYTF
TGCAGTGCGAAGGACAGGGGGAGGTATGGCTACACCTTC
>TRBV20-1|TRBJ1-5|.|few
CSGVTDSLSNQPQHF
TGCAGTGGAGTGACAGATTCTCTTAGCAATCAGCCCCAGCATTTT
>TRBV7-2|TRBJ2-7|.|.
CASSYLARDYEQYF
TGTGCCAGCAGCTATCTAGCTCGTGACTACGAGCAGTACTTC
>TRBV5-8|TRBJ1-6|TRBD1|few
CASSRTGGPNSPLHF
TGTGCCAGCAGTCGGACAGGGGGCCCAAATTCACCCCTCCACTTT
>TRBV2|TRBJ1-5|.|.
CASTGHSNQPQHF
TGTGCCAGCACGGGTCATAGCAATCAGCCCCAGCATTTT
>TRBV6-1|TRBJ2-7|.|.
CASGKSSYEQYF
TGTGCCAGCGGGAAGTCTTCCTACGAGCAGTACTTC
>TRBV20-1|TRBJ2-7|.|few
CSSTVSSYEQYF
TGCAGTTCGACGGTGAGCTCCTACGAGCAGTACTTC
>TRBV20-1|TRBJ2-1|TRBD1|.
CSASWDRDNNEQFF
TGCAGTGCTAGTTGGGACAGGGACAACAATGAGCAGTTCTTC
>TRBV6-5|TRBJ2-1|TRBD1|.
CASSYSYRGPYNEQFF
TGTGCCAGCAGTTACTCGTACAGGGGGCCCTACAATGAGCAGTTCTTC
>TRBV28|TRBJ2-2|TRBD2|.
CASSLVSGGANTGELFF
TGTGCCAGCAGTTTAGTCAGCGGGGGGGCGAACACCGGGGAGCTGTTTTTT
>TRBV20-1|TRBJ2-2|.|.
CSAGLGTGELFF
TGCAGTGCAGGGTTGGGCACCGGGGAGCTGTTTTTT
>TRBV28|TRBJ2-7|.|.
CASNRAGVVIYEQYF
TGTGCCAGCAATCGGGCCGGGGTAGTAATCTACGAGCAGTACTTC
>TRBV7-9|TRBJ1-1|TRBD1|few
CASSPTVDRETEAFF
TGTGCCAGCAGCCCAACCGTGGACAGGGAGACTGAAGCTTTCTTT
>TRBV24-1|TRBJ2-7|TRBD1|few
CASSYGPGTASYEQYF
TGTGCCAGCAGTTACGGACCAGGGACAGCCTCCTACGAGCAGTACTTC
>TRBV7-3|TRBJ2-5|.|medium-sized
CASSLNSGETQYF
TGTGCCAGCAGCTTAAATTCGGGAGAGACCCAGTACTTC
>TRBV7-2|TRBJ2-1|.|few
CASSSRLNRYNEQFF
TGTGCCAGCAGCTCCAGACTCAATAGGTACAATGAGCAGTTCTTC
>TRBV20-1|TRBJ2-5|.|few
CSARVDSTQETQYF
TGCAGTGCTAGAGTTGACAGCACTCAAGAGACCCAGTACTTC
>TRBV20-1|TRBJ2-3|TRBD2|.
CSARSRGLAGGKTDTQYF
TGCAGTGCTAGATCTCGGGGACTAGCGGGAGGGAAGACCGATACGCAGTATTTT
>TRBV19|TRBJ1-1|.|.
CASSIWDRDTEAFF
TGTGCCAGTAGTATCTGGGATCGGGACACTGAAGCTTTCTTT
>TRBV28|TRBJ1-5|.|.
CASSVNQPQHF
TGTGCCAGCAGTGTCAATCAGCCCCAGCATTTT
>TRBV7-3|TRBJ1-6|.|few
CASSLSREDNSPLHF
TGTGCCAGCAGCTTAAGCCGGGAAGATAATTCACCCCTCCACTTT
>TRBV4-1|TRBJ1-1|.|.
CASSQGTGRKNTEAFF
TGCGCCAGCAGCCAAGGAACGGGACGCAAGAACACTGAAGCTTTCTTT
>TRBV20-1|TRBJ2-1|.|.
CSARVVDNEQFF
TGCAGTGCTAGAGTTGTTGACAATGAGCAGTTCTTC
>TRBV6-1|TRBJ2-1|TRBD1|once
CASNPRTGNEQFF
TGTGCCAGCAACCCGCGGACAGGGAATGAGCAGTTCTTC
>TRBV15|TRBJ1-5|.|.
CATSRSSLNQPQHF
TGTGCCACCAGCCGTTCCAGTCTCAATCAGCCCCAGCATTTT
>TRBV10-3|TRBJ2-5|TRBD2|few
CAISRREAGETQYF
TGTGCCATCAGCCGTCGGGAGGCCGGGGAGACCCAGTACTTC
>TRBV24-1|TRBJ2-3|TRBD1|.
CATSDKKGALDTQYF
TGTGCCACCAGTGATAAAAAGGGGGCGTTGGATACGCAGTATTTT
>TRBV5-1|TRBJ2-7|.|.
CASSGGRARSLREQYF
TGCGCCAGCAGCGGGGGACGGGCACGTTCCCTTAGGGAGCAGTACTTC
>TRBV7-2|TRBJ2-2|TRBD2|.
CASSPGLAGVRELFF
TGTGCCAGCAGCCCCGGACTAGCGGGGGTGCGGGAGCTGTTTTTT
>TRBV7-8|TRBJ1-5|.|few
CASSSDRDQPQHF
TGTGCCAGCAGCTCAGACAGAGATCAGCCCCAGCATTTT
>TRBV10-1|TRBJ2-5|.|.
CASHPREETQYF
TGCGCCAGCCACCCTCGGGAAGAGACCCAGTACTTC
>TRBV6-1|TRBJ2-7|TRBD1|few
CASSEWVQGIGYEQYF
TGTGCCAGCAGTGAATGGGTACAGGGGATAGGTTACGAGCAGTACTTC
>TRBV20-1|TRBJ2-3|.|once
CSASGKTTDTQYF
TGCAGTGCTAGCGGGAAAACCACAGATACGCAGTATTTT